Included here is one T cell receptor beta chain sequence, with context. The sample is drawn from a study of blood T cell repertoires in COVID-19. Study processing details: How many nucleated cells were present was estimated from reference gene primer amplification. Here immunoSEQ multiplex PCR was the method, and the copy in TCRdb shows in-frame clones only, minus some. The V and J calls and clone size come from that table; D and trimming were worked out from the DNA. The table has roughly 140,000 clones, under 90% seen once; the top ten hold around 3.4%. The length of the CDR3 is 14 residues. CDR1 is SGHAT and CDR2 is FQNNGV in the germline V gene. Trimming stripped 3 bases from V and 4 bases from J, with 11 bases between.

Sequencing was carried out using peripheral blood. This chain joins TRBV11-2 and TRBJ2-3, with a tentative D call TRBD2 (5 bases). This TCR was recovered from a man in his 70s who had recovered from COVID-19. The CDR3 spells CASSLTTGADTQYF. Written as DNA, the CDR3 is TGTGCCAGCAGCTTGACTACGGGCGCAGATACGCAGTATTTT.